This T cell receptor (beta chain) emerged from a study of cytomegalovirus exposure and HLA in healthy donors (dated by TCRdb to between 2016 and 2019). A note on the overall study: In an earlier analysis of roughly 500 of the donors, around 300 Gb of sequence data and roughly 100 million unique TCR beta sequences from 150 million to 200 million T cells were reported. About 300 gigabases of sequencing data and tens of millions of unique TCR sequences were included in an early release covering about 600 HLA-typed donors. Of the roughly 400 genotyped donors, roughly 85% fell in the genetic ancestry cluster associated with self-reported Caucasian donors. The study was designed to test whether signatures of past pathogen exposure could be identified by cataloging public T cell receptors. Using immunosequencing, the study profiled T cell repertoires from fewer than 700 subjects and related those repertoires to cytomegalovirus serostatus. Along with the roughly 700-subject first cohort, a separate validation cohort of more than 90 different subjects was used. To predict cytomegalovirus infection status, the study combined high-throughput TCR immunosequencing, statistical association of individual TCRs with disease status, and machine learning. To study patterns of TCR occurrence, a later analysis re-analyzed previously published TCR beta repertoires from around 660 donors and added high-resolution HLA genotyping. The later analysis used no new phenotypic data to find candidate immune exposures, relying instead on TCR beta sequences and their occurrence across donors. To decide whether each TCR beta V gene segment behaved as functional or pseudogenic, an earlier analysis of nearly 600 of the donors relied on high-throughput TCR beta sequencing. Donor age, sex, ethnicity and CMV serostatus were compiled alongside the repertoire data. A later genetic analysis used genome-wide SNP genotypes for about three fifths of the 666 donors, treating that subset as a discovery cohort. Every discovery cohort repertoire had been produced on one sequencing platform. Both class I and class II loci were covered by HLA typing, at four-digit resolution. The number of donors typed differed by locus, with roughly 629-640 for A, B, C, DRB1 and DQB1, 522 for DQA1, over 600 for DPA1, and some 450 for DPB1. Roughly five DR-DQ haplotypes were treated as single units for association and clustering because of strong linkage in the cohort. Among over 350 genotyped donors of the cohort, an average of roughly 240,000 unique TCR beta nucleotide sequences were sequenced per donor, roughly a sixth of them non-productive. The study at large found these results: Assigning TCR associations to individual alleles was difficult when HLA alleles, especially DR and DQ, strongly co-occurred. Correlated functional status among segregating V segments might be attributable to linkage disequilibrium, but an unknown experimental factor could not be ruled out. Some IMGT-functional V segments, including TRBV6-2 and TRBV6-3, could not be told apart with the 87-base-pair reads, so those segments were excluded. In a later analysis, the rate of TCR association differed among HLA loci, with DRB1 alleles having the most associated TCRs and HLA-C alleles having the fewest. Sequencing depth was assumed to be roughly uniform across donors in the presence/absence analyses, though that assumption may not hold. In a later genetic analysis, fewer N-insertions in productive TCRs were reported among donors in an Asian-associated ancestry cluster than the roughly 640-donor mean. A later analysis reported that several top co-occurrence clusters appeared linked to parvovirus B19, influenza, CMV and Epstein-Barr virus. Because counts were too low, roughly 18 rarely observed V segments, including chromosome 9 orphons, were left out of the earlier analysis of a few hundred of the donors. According to the authors, the approach could potentially be generalized to other disease states and immunological phenotypes. V-gene and J-gene trimming of TCR beta chains was associated with a missense DCLRE1C variant in a later genetic analysis, and the association was replicated in an independent cohort. A total of roughly 160 TCR beta chains were listed by the study as associated with cytomegalovirus. At a false discovery rate of 0.05, a later analysis linked around 17,000 TCR beta sequences to specific HLA alleles. The classifier was reported to diagnose cytomegalovirus status with high specificity and sensitivity in both the original and validation cohorts. Broadly in line with IMGT annotations, most TCR beta V segments showed up in productive rearrangements about 90% or about 30% of the time in an earlier analysis of several hundred of the donors. A group of highly shared sequence variants was considered likely to be a technical artifact of the sequencing pipeline. A few of the identified cytomegalovirus-associated TCR beta chains were confirmed in vitro to be specific for cytomegalovirus antigens. HLA typing was unavailable for some donors at each locus, so association tests used only the typed subset. Only TCR beta chains were sequenced in this cohort, and the absence of alpha or paired-chain data limited detectable features. For the cohort, immune exposure information was limited to CMV serostatus. A further reported finding was that TCR beta sequences accurately predicted the HLA-A and HLA-B alleles for most subjects in the first cohort. While some public TCRs were present in many individuals, most TCR sequences turned up only very rarely across donors. In a later analysis, HLA-associated TCR beta chains were found to be more clonally expanded and to have lower generation probabilities than equally common non-associated chains. A later analysis found that most CMV-associated TCR beta chains appeared HLA-restricted, with HLA associations seemingly driven largely by CMV exposure.

Remarks on this clone: It lacks a known antigen. The input lacks base qualities; no much larger clone sits a single base away.

The cohort was made up of 500 to 800 healthy bone marrow donors. Cohort members were all nominally healthy when sampled, although unrecorded immune exposures were likely present. The donor was CMV seropositive and was included in the group of approximately 300 seropositive cohort members. A peripheral blood sample was provided by each donor, and peripheral blood mononuclear cells were used for TCR beta sequencing. The Qiagen DNeasy Blood Extraction Kit was used to extract genomic DNA from the blood cell samples. As encoded in the germline V gene, CDR1 is SQVTM while CDR2 is ANQGSEA. The germline V end is reduced by 6 bases and the J end by 6 bases; junction bases left unmatched: 6. Measured from the cysteine to the phenylalanine, the CDR3 is 13 residues long. Kept here is only the CDR3 DNA, which spans 39 bases and is read in frame from base 1. The library came from the immunoSEQ multiplex PCR assay. The multiplex PCR relied on a mix of 60 forward primers for TCR Vbeta segments and 13 reverse primers for TCR Jbeta segments. The CDR3 region of rearranged TCR beta genes was amplified from genomic DNA by a multiplex PCR assay. The Illumina HiSeq System was used to sequence the amplified TCR beta libraries as 87-base-pair reads. The paper's data handling went like this. A later analysis tallied 75 million to 95 million unique TCR beta chains across the 610 or so repertoires, and some 12 million of those chains were shared by two or more donors. Raw reads were error-corrected and collapsed into unique sequences with a nearest-neighbor algorithm that merged closely related sequences to remove PCR and sequencing errors. Alignment of CDR3 sequences to IMGT reference sequences was used to assign V, D and J gene segments. For a sequence to be retained, a match of at least six nucleotides was required to both a V gene segment and a J gene segment. A rearrangement was called productive if the CDR3 had no stop codons and remained in frame with V and J, and every other rearrangement was called non-productive. Following IMGT convention, CDR3 was defined as the stretch from the second conserved V-encoded cysteine up to the conserved J-encoded phenylalanine. The earlier analysis of around 640 of the donors excluded sequences that lacked an unambiguous match to a single V gene segment. An earlier analysis of a few hundred of the donors classified V segments as functional when productive rearrangements were above 56.7% and as segregating when the standard deviation between donors was above 5%. A statistical classification framework was built to diagnose cytomegalovirus status from the catalog of TCR beta chain sequences. In a later analysis, V and J genes were assigned by comparing TCR nucleotide sequences against IMGT/GENE-DB human TR gene sequences. A later analysis assigned CDR3 sequences and most-parsimonious VDJ recombination scenarios with the TCRdist pipeline. A later analysis defined each TCR beta chain by its CDR3 amino acid sequence plus V-gene family, and excluded reads lacking a unique V-gene family. In a later analysis, 550 to 650 highly shared, low-generation-probability nucleotide sequences were removed to address suspected cross-contamination and a sequencing artifact. In a later analysis, a clonal expansion index was calculated for each public chain from normalized within-repertoire ranks of inferred template counts. In a later analysis, generation probabilities were computed using a VDJ recombination model fitted to out-of-frame rearrangements, and the results were checked against IGoR. In a later analysis, TCR-TCR, TCR-HLA and TCR-CMV co-occurrence was scored with hypergeometric tests, and a repertoire-size bias correction was applied to TCR pairs. In a later analysis, false discovery rates were estimated by permuting HLA or CMV assignments 20 times. In a later analysis, co-occurring TCRs were grouped with DBSCAN, and TCRdist sequence similarity was added when clustering was performed within HLA-allele-positive subsets. Repertoires with fewer than 30,000 or more than 120,000 public chains, plus five repertoires with anomalous nucleotide sharing, were excluded from co-occurrence clustering. This is the immuneACCESS table as TCRdb keeps it, with only in-frame sequences that have V and J called. A part of the clones is gone; compared with another copy, unresolved V genes explain less than half, and the rest is unexplained. V and J calls and clone size are those listed in that table; D and trimming were worked out from the DNA. In all, the sample holds 150,000 to 200,000 clones, and approximately 71% of those were seen once. About 5.4% of the sample lies in the top ten.

The material sequenced was PBMCs. The source of this sequence is a woman aged 18 to 35 in good health and CMV-seropositive. The chain couples TRBV29-1 to TRBJ2-1, with TRBD1 matching 9 junction bases. The DNA sequence reads TGCAGCGTAAGGGACAGGGAGGGCAATGAGCAGTTCTTC. Translation gives CSVRDREGNEQFF.